This T cell receptor beta chain is drawn from a study of response to subunit inactivated influenza vaccine (dated by TCRdb to the late 2010s). Context from the whole study: Deep quantitative profiling of the T cell receptor repertoire was used in the study to follow responses to a trivalent subunit inactivated influenza vaccine. Broader findings and caveats from the paper: According to the authors, only a limited number of new T cells may be recruited by each seasonal influenza vaccination.

For CDR1 and CDR2, the germline V gene (reference sequence) lists SGHKS and YYEKEE. Trimming takes 2 bases from V and 5 bases from J, and the germline ends sit 6 bases apart. From its cysteine to its phenylalanine, the CDR3 spans 12 amino acids. The CDR3 DNA has 36 bases and is translated from base 1. Library preparation employed RT-PCR. Sequenced on an Illumina HiSeq 2500. The public reads were reprocessed in TCRdb via fastp at Q25 and MiXCR, keeping in-frame beta chains. Rows with one shared CDR3 protein collapse into an entry with the most common genes and DNA. Present in this sample are hundreds of thousands of distinct CDR3 sequences, roughly 8.2% of which were seen just once. The top ten hold approximately 13% of the sample. Points on this clonotype: There is no known antigen for this receptor. Base qualities are not provided; no much larger clone lies one nucleotide away.

This specimen consisted of PBMCs from blood, obtained less than 30 months after vaccination. This chain is built from TRBV5-5 and TRBJ2-3; no D gene call is confident. The clonotype was recovered from a man between 50 and 75 years old who received an inactivated influenza vaccine. Donor details come from another sample of the same person, matched by shared clones. The base sequence is TGTGCCAGCAGCTTTCCCCTAGATACGCAGTATTTT. Its protein product is CASSFPLDTQYF.